The source of this T cell receptor beta chain is a study of response to subunit inactivated influenza vaccine. Findings of the study overall: That few new T cells are recruited by each seasonal influenza vaccination was the authors' suggestion.

One entry per CDR3 protein, called by TCRdb with MiXCR from the RT-PCR reads. The table lists 650,000 to 850,000 distinct CDR3 sequences, roughly 14% of them singletons. The ends lost 0 bases at V and 0 bases at J; junction bases unmatched: 11. CDR1 and CDR2 from the germline V gene are MDHEN and SYDVKM. The CDR3 sequence is 18 residues long. This clonotype has a handful of counts. No antigen is known for it. The chain links TRBV28 to TRBJ2-7; TRBD2 matches at 7 bases. This clonotype was obtained from a man aged 50-59 years who received an inactivated influenza vaccine. This specimen consisted of PBMCs from blood, obtained 14 to 15 days before vaccination. Here the CDR3 reads CASSLWVWGGGTSYEQYF. In DNA, the CDR3 is TGTGCCAGCAGTTTATGGGTTTGGGGGGGAGGGACCTCCTACGAGCAGTACTTC.